This T cell receptor beta chain was sequenced for a study of shared clonotypes between healthy human individuals. Memory CD4+ cells were the fraction left after CD45RA+ naive selection. In replicate PCRs of sorted subsets, around 0.2 ug DNA, approximately 32,000 T cell genomes, was used. The table came from immunoSEQ multiplex PCR; TCRdb's copy has only in-frame clones and leaves some out. This table holds approximately 2,000,000 clones, 80% to 95% found once. V dropped 6 bases and J dropped 4; count of bases not matched to a gene: 4. The CDR3 contains 14 residues. CDR1 SNHLY and CDR2 FYNNEI come from the germline V gene. This clone was counted once. The sample carries other DNA sequences with the same CDR3.

The sequence was obtained from a man aged 18 to 30 in good health. Some clones in this sample may be carry-over from other donors' samples. This sequence joins TRBV2 and TRBJ2-2, with 8 bases matching TRBD1. The sequencing sample was made of naive CD4+ T cells from PBMCs. Subset indicated: CD45RA+ positively selected. The CDR3 DNA sequence: TGTGCCAGCAGCGTAGACAGGGGCACCGGGGAGCTGTTTTTT. It specifies CASSVDRGTGELFF.